The present TCR beta chain was sequenced within a study of OX40 agonist ivuxolimab in advanced cancers. The study's findings and limits: The 0.1-3.0 mg/kg partial responders had among the lowest clonal expansion.

Clones were read by immunoSEQ multiplex PCR, and TCRdb kept only the in-frame ones, dropping some. The sample has 75,000 to 95,000 clones, around 87% seen once. Note on this clone: Its antigen is currently unknown.

CDR3 length equals 13 residues. Per germline, CDR1 SGHRS and CDR2 YFSETQ. V was clipped by 4 bases and J by 0 bases, with 7 bases between them. The chain employs TRBV5-1 and TRBJ2-5; D is ambiguous. The clonotype originates from an adult with an advanced solid tumor such as melanoma, head and neck, liver or kidney cancer. The sequences come from CD4+ or CD8+ T cells sorted from blood, collected in a trial of the OX40 agonist ivuxolimab. The CDR3, as DNA: TGCGCCAGCAGCATTATGTACCAAGAGACCCAGTACTTC. This encodes CASSIMYQETQYF.